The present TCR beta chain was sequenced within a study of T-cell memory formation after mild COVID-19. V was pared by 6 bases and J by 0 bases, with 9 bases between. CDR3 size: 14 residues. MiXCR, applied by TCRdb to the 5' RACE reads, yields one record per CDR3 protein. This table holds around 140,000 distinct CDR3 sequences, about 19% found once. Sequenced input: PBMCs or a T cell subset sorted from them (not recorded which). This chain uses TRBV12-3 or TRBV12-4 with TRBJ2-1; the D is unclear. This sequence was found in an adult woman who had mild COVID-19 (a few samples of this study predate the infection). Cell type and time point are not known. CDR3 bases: TGTGCCAGCAGAGCGTCCGTCTCCTACAATGAGCAGTTCTTC. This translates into CASRASVSYNEQFF.